The clone carrying this TCR beta chain is classed as medium-sized. Its antigen remains unidentified. These data are taken from a study of metastatic and nonmetastatic thyroid tumors. Findings of the study overall: Malignant tumors reportedly showed significantly higher TCR beta diversity than benign nodules in both blood and tumor.

TCRdb re-called the PCR reads with MiXCR. Here the sample spans about 6,400 clones, approximately 35% being singletons. There were no patients who had received any treatment before thyroid surgery. The sequence came from a female donor with papillary thyroid cancer or a benign thyroid nodule (not recorded which). Some clones in this sample may be carry-over from other donors' samples. What was sequenced was tumor tissue.

The CDR3 nucleotides read TGTGCCAGCAGTGAGGGGGAATACCAAGAGACCCAGTACTTC. Translation: CASSEGEYQETQYF. V usage is TRBV2 and J usage is TRBJ2-5, with D perhaps matching TRBD1 or TRBD2 (5 bases each). The germline V gene encodes CDR1 SNHLY and CDR2 FYNNEI. This CDR3 is built from 14 residues. Trimming cost V 3 bases and J 0 bases, with 8 bases left between them.